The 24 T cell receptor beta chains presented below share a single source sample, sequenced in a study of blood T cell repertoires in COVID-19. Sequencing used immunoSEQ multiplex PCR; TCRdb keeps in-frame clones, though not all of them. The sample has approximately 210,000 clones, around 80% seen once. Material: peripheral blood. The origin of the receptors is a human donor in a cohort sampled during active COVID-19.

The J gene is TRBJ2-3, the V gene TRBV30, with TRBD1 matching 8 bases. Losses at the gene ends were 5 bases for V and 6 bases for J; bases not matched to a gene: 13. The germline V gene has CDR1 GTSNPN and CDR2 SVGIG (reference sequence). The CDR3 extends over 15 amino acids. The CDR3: CAWSLGWTGTDTQYF. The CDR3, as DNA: TGTGCCTGGTCCCTGGGATGGACAGGGACGGATACGCAGTATTTT.

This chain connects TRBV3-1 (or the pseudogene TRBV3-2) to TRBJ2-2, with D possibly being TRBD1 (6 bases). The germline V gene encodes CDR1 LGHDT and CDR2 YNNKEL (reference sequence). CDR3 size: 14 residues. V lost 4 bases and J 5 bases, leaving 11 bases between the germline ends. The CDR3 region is CASSRDQGTGELFF. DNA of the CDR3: TGTGCCAGCAGCCGTGACCAGGGGACCGGGGAGCTGTTTTTT.

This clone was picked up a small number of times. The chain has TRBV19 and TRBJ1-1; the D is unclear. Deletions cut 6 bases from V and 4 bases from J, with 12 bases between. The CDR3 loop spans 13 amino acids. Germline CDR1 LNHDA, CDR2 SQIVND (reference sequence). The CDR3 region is CASSLGPSTEAFF. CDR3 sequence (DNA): TGTGCCAGTAGCCTTGGGCCAAGCACTGAAGCTTTCTTT.

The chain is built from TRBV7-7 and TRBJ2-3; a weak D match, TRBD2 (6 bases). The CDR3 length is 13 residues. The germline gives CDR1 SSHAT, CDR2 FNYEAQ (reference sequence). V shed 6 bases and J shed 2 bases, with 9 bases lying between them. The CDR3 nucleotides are TGTGCCAGCAGTCTAGCGTACACAGATACGCAGTATTTT. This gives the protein CASSLAYTDTQYF.

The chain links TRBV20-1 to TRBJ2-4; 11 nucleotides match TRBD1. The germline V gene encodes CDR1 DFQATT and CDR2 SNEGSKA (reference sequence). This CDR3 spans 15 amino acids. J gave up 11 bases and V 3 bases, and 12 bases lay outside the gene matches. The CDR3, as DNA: TGCAGTGCTAGTCAAGGGACAGGGGGGACCAAGGTTCAGTACTTC. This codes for CSASQGTGGTKVQYF.

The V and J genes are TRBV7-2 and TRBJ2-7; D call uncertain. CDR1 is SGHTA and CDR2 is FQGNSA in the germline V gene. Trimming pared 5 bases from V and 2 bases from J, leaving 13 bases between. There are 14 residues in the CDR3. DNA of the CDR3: TGTGCCAGCAGCCTAACCCGAGTGGCCTACGAGCAGTACTTC. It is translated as CASSLTRVAYEQYF.

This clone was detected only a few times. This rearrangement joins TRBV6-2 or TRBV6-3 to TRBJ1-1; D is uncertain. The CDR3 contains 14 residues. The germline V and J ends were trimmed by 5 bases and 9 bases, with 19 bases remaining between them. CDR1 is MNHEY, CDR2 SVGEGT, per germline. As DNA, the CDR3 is TGTGCCAGCAGTCTGACACCCTCCTCGCAGAAAGCTTTCTTT. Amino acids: CASSLTPSSQKAFF.

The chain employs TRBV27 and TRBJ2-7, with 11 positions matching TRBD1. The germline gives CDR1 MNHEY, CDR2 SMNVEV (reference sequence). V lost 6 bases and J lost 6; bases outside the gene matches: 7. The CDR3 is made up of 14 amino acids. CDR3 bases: TGTGCCAGCAGATACGGACAGGGGGCAGTCGAGCAGTACTTC. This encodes CASRYGQGAVEQYF.

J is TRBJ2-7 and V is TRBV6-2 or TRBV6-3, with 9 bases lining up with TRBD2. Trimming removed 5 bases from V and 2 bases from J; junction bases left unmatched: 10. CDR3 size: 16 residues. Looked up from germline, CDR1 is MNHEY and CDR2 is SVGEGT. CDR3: CASSPPRTSATYEQYF. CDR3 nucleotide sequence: TGTGCCAGCAGTCCGCCGAGGACTAGCGCTACCTACGAGCAGTACTTC.

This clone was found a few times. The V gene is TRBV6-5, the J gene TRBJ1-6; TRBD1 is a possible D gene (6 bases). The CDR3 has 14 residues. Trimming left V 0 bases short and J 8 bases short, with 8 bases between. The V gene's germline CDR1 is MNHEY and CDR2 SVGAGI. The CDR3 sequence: CASSYSGQHSPLHF. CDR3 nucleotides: TGTGCCAGCAGTTACTCAGGACAGCATTCACCCCTCCACTTT.

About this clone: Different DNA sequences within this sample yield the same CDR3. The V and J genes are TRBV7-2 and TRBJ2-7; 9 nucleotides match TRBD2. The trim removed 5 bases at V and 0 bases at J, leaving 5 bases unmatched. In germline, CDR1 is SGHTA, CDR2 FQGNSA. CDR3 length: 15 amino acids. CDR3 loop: CASSPRLAASYEQYF. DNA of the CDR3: TGTGCCAGCAGCCCTAGACTAGCGGCCTCCTACGAGCAGTACTTC.

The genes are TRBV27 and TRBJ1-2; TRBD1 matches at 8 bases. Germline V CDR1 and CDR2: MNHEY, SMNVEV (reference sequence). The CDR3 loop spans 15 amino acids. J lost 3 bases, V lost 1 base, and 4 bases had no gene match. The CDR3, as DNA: TGTGCCAGCAGTTTATTAGGACAGGGCCACTATGGCTACACCTTC. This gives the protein CASSLLGQGHYGYTF.

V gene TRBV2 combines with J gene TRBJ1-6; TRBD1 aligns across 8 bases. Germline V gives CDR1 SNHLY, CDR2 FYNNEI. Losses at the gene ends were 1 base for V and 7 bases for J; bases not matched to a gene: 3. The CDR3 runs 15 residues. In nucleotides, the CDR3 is TGTGCCAGCAGTGAAGAGGGACAGGAGAATTCACCCCTCCACTTT. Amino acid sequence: CASSEEGQENSPLHF.

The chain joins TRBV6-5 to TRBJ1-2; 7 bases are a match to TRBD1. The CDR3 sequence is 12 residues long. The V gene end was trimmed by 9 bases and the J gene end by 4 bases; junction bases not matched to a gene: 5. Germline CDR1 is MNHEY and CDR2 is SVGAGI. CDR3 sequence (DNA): TGTGCCAGTTTTTGGACAGGCTATGGCTACACCTTC. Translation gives CASFWTGYGYTF.

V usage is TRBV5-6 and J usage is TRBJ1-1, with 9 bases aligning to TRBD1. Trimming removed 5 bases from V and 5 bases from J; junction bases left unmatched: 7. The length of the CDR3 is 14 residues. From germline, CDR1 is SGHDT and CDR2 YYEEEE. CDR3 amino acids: CASRFGTGTTEAFF. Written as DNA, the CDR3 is TGTGCCAGCAGGTTCGGGACAGGGACTACTGAAGCTTTCTTT.

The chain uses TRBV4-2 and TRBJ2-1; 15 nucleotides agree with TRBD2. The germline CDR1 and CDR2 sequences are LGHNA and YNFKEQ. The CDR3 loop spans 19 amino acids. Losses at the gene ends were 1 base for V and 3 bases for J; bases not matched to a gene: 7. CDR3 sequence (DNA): TGTGCCAGCAGCCAAGGGACTAGCGGGAGGGTCGGTTTCTACAATGAGCAGTTCTTC. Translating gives CASSQGTSGRVGFYNEQFF.

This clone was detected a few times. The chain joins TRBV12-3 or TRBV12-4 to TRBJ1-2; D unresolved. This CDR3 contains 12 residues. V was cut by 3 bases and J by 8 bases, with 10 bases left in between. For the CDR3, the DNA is TGTGCCAGCAGTTTGCTAGCCGGCGGCTACACCTTC. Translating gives CASSLLAGGYTF.

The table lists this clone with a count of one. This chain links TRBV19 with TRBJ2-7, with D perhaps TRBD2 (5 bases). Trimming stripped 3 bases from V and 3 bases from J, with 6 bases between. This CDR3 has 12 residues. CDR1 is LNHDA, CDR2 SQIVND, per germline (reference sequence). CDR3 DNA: TGTGCCAGTAGTATTAGCGACTACGAGCAGTACTTC. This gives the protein CASSISDYEQYF.

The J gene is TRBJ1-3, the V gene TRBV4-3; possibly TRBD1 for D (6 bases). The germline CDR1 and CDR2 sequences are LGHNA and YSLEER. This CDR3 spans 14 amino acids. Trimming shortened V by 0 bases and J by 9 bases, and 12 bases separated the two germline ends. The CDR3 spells CASSQEGAGATIYF. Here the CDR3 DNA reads TGCGCCAGCAGCCAAGAAGGAGCGGGGGCCACCATATATTTT.

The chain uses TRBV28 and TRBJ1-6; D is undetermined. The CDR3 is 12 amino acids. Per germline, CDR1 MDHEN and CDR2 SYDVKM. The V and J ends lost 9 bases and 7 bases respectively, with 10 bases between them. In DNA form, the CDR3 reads TGTGCCAGGGAGGGCGCAAATTCACCCCTCCACTTT. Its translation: CAREGANSPLHF.

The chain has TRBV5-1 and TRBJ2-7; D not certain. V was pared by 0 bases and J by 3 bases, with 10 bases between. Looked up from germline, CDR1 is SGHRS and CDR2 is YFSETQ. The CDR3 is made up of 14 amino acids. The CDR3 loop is CASSLDRTYYEQYF. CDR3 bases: TGCGCCAGCAGCTTGGATCGCACCTACTACGAGCAGTACTTC. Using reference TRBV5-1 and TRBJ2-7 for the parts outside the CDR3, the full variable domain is KAGVTQTPRYLIKTRGQQVTLSCSPISGHRSVSWYQQTPGQGLQFLFEYFSETQRNKGNFPGRFSGRQFSNSRSEMNVSTLELGDSALYLCASSLDRTYYEQYFGPGTRLTVT.

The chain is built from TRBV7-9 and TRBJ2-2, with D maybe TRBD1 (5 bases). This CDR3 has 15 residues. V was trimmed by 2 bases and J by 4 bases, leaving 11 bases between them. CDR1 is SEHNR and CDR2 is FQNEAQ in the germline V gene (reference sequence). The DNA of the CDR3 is TGTGCCAGCAGCTTAAGGTTAGGGGCCACCGGGGAGCTGTTTTTT. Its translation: CASSLRLGATGELFF.

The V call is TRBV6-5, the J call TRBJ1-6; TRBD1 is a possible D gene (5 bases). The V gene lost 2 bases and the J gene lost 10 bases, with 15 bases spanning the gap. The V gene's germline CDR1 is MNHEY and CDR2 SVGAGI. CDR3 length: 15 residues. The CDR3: CASSYGRGGGSPLHF. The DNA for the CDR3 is TGTGCCAGCAGTTACGGGAGGGGCGGGGGATCACCCCTCCACTTT.

CDR3 loop: CASRLAGGLGANVLTF. DNA for the CDR3: TGTGCCAGCAGGTTAGCGGGAGGACTTGGGGCCAACGTCCTGACTTTC. The rearrangement links TRBV7-3 to TRBJ2-6; 10 positions agree with TRBD2. J gave up 3 bases and V 6 bases, and 5 bases lay outside the gene matches. This CDR3 is built from 16 residues. Germline CDR1 is SGHTA and CDR2 is FQGTGA. The variable domain in full, completed from reference TRBV7-3 and TRBJ2-6, reads GAGVSQTPSNKVTEKGKYVELRCDPISGHTALYWYRQSLGQGPEFLIYFQGTGAADDSGLPNDRFFAVRPEGSVSTLKIQRTERGDSAVYLCASRLAGGLGANVLTFGAGSRLTVL.